These 15 T cell receptor beta chains were sequenced from one sample in a study of blood T cell repertoires in COVID-19. The method was immunoSEQ multiplex PCR; TCRdb's version includes in-frame clones alone and lacks a portion of them. The sample gives roughly 120,000 clones, 65% to 80% of which show up once; 6% to 8.5% is in the top ten. The sample consisted of peripheral blood. The source is a woman aged 55 to 70 with acute or convalescent COVID-19.

The CDR3 is CASSSGRVDSPLHF. The CDR3, as DNA: TGCGCCAGCAGCTCTGGCAGGGTGGATTCACCCCTCCACTTT. The rearrangement uses TRBV5-1 and TRBJ1-6; D may be TRBD1 (5 bases). From germline, CDR1 is SGHRS and CDR2 YFSETQ. This CDR3 is 14 amino acids long. The ends were cut back, 3 bases at V and 8 bases at J, with 12 bases in the middle.

The chain couples TRBV6-5 to TRBJ2-1; the match to TRBD2 covers 8 bases. With V trimmed by 6 bases and J by 5 bases, 9 bases remained unmatched. Germline V lookup: CDR1 MNHEY, CDR2 SVGAGI. The CDR3 is made up of 15 amino acids. The CDR3: CASSSGGGQNNEQFF. The CDR3 DNA follows: TGTGCCAGCAGCTCGGGCGGGGGGCAAAACAATGAGCAGTTCTTC.

The chain employs TRBV14 and TRBJ2-7, with TRBD1 identical over 10 bases. Trimming cost V 1 base and J 3 bases; bases outside gene matches: 6. The CDR3 length is 16 residues. Looked up from germline, CDR1 is SGHDN and CDR2 is FVKESK. CDR3 DNA: TGTGCCAGCAGCCAAGCCTTGGGACAGGGGAGCTACGAGCAGTACTTC. Amino acids: CASSQALGQGSYEQYF.

In this sample, this clone turned up once. This rearrangement joins TRBV5-4 to TRBJ1-6, with D unresolved. CDR1 and CDR2 from the germline V gene are SGHNT and YYREEE (reference sequence). The CDR3 runs 17 residues. V lost 4 bases and J 0 bases, leaving 14 bases between the germline ends. CDR3 protein: CASSPGRLSSYNSPLHF. The CDR3 nucleotides read TGTGCCAGCAGCCCAGGAAGATTAAGCTCCTATAATTCACCCCTCCACTTT.

The rearrangement joins TRBV5-6 to TRBJ2-7, with D possibly matching TRBD1 (6 bases). The germline V gene encodes CDR1 SGHDT and CDR2 YYEEEE. The CDR3 runs 16 residues. Trimming took off 6 bases at V and 3 bases at J, with 22 bases between the two ends. The CDR3: CASTNGDRDIYYEQYF. Written as DNA, the CDR3 is TGTGCCAGCACTAACGGGGATCGGGACATCTACTACGAGCAGTACTTC. Drawing the rest from reference TRBV5-6 and TRBJ2-7, the complete variable domain is DAGVTQSPTHLIKTRGQQVTLRCSPKSGHDTVSWYQQALGQGPQFIFQYYEEEERQRGNFPDRFSGHQFPNYSSELNVNALLLGDSALYLCASTNGDRDIYYEQYFGPGTRLTVT.

The chain uses TRBV7-3 and TRBJ2-3; 10 bases match TRBD2. Germline CDR1 reads SGHTA; CDR2 reads FQGTGA. Trimming removed 1 base from V and 6 bases from J; junction bases left unmatched: 4. CDR3 length: 15 residues. The CDR3 bases are TGTGCCAGCAGCTTAATGGATAGCGGGGGGGATACGCAGTATTTT. Protein: CASSLMDSGGDTQYF.

The J gene is TRBJ1-2, the V gene TRBV6-5; D unresolved. Germline V gene data show CDR1 as MNHEY and CDR2 as SVGAGI. The CDR3 extends over 16 amino acids. The V and J ends lost 0 bases and 8 bases respectively, with 19 bases between them. DNA of the CDR3: TGTGCCAGCAGTTACTCGGGTCAGGCGACAACTGGGGGCTACACCTTC. It is translated as CASSYSGQATTGGYTF.

V and J are TRBV14 and TRBJ1-4; tentatively, D is TRBD1 (5 bases). Germline V gene sequence: CDR1 SGHDN, CDR2 FVKESK. Trimming left V 2 bases short and J 8 bases short, with 15 bases between. The CDR3 runs to 15 residues. CDR3 amino acids: CASSQLTARREKLFF. The CDR3 DNA reads TGTGCCAGCAGCCAACTGACAGCCAGACGGGAAAAACTGTTTTTT.

This clone was picked up many times. The chain has TRBV6-5 and TRBJ1-2, with D unclear. Looked up from germline, CDR1 is MNHEY and CDR2 is SVGAGI. The CDR3 covers 13 residues. The V gene lost 8 bases and the J gene lost 4 bases, with 14 bases spanning the gap. The CDR3, as DNA: TGTGCCAGCCGCGGGGAGAACGGCTATGGCTACACCTTC. It yields the protein CASRGENGYGYTF.

The CDR3 nucleotides read TGCGCCAGCAGCATCGGGGGGACAAGTAACTATGGCTACACCTTC. Translated, it gives CASSIGGTSNYGYTF. V usage is TRBV5-1 and J usage is TRBJ1-2, with D possibly TRBD1 on 6 matching bases. CDR1 is SGHRS and CDR2 is YFSETQ in the germline V gene. The V gene lost 4 bases and the J gene lost 1 base, with 14 bases spanning the gap. The CDR3 has 15 residues. The variable domain in full, with the rest retrieved from reference TRBV5-1 and TRBJ1-2, is KAGVTQTPRYLIKTRGQQVTLSCSPISGHRSVSWYQQTPGQGLQFLFEYFSETQRNKGNFPGRFSGRQFSNSRSEMNVSTLELGDSALYLCASSIGGTSNYGYTFGSGTRLTVV.

V and J are TRBV20-1 and TRBJ1-5; D is uncertain. Germline V gene data show CDR1 as DFQATT and CDR2 as SNEGSKA (reference sequence). Trimming cost V 3 bases and J 4 bases, with 10 bases left between them. The CDR3 runs to 13 residues. Here the CDR3 reads CSASQSMNQPQHF. The CDR3 DNA reads TGCAGTGCTAGTCAGTCGATGAATCAGCCCCAGCATTTT.

The chain couples TRBV28 to TRBJ1-4, with TRBD1 as a possible D gene (5 bases). V was shortened by 8 bases and J by 8 bases, with 24 bases between the two germline ends. The V gene's germline CDR1 is MDHEN and CDR2 SYDVKM. The CDR3 contains 16 residues. This CDR3 is CASLTRGPLGYEKLFF. The CDR3 coding sequence is TGTGCCAGCCTCACGCGGGGACCCCTAGGATACGAAAAACTGTTTTTT.

The V and J genes are TRBV5-6 and TRBJ1-2; TRBD1 matches 7 bases. V trimming: 1 base; J trimming: 8 bases; junction bases outside the gene matches: 14. The germline V gene has CDR1 SGHDT and CDR2 YYEEEE. The CDR3 sequence is 16 residues long. The CDR3 reads CASSLRSGQRLMGYTF. In DNA, the CDR3 is TGTGCCAGCAGCTTGCGTTCGGGACAGAGACTTATGGGCTACACCTTC.

This clone was detected only a few times. The chain combines TRBV3-1 (or the pseudogene TRBV3-2) with TRBJ1-2; 7 bases align to TRBD1. The CDR3 totals 13 residues. The J segment lost 7 bases and the V segment lost 2 bases, leaving 4 bases of the junction unmatched. Germline CDR1 LGHDT, CDR2 YNNKEL (reference sequence). The CDR3 sequence is CASSQYRGTGYTF. CDR3 DNA: TGTGCCAGCAGCCAATACAGGGGAACTGGCTACACCTTC.

This chain joins TRBV10-1 and TRBJ1-1; 10 bases are shared with TRBD1. The CDR3 is made up of 17 amino acids. Germline V CDR1 and CDR2: WNHNN, SYGVQD (reference sequence). V was clipped by 5 bases and J by 5 bases; unmatched bases: 14. The CDR3 region is CASSCSLGQGWQTEAFF. The DNA of the CDR3 is TGCGCCAGCAGTTGTTCTTTGGGACAGGGGTGGCAAACTGAAGCTTTCTTT.